The 13 T cell receptor beta chains in this list originate from one sample, sequenced in a study of a mutant IDH1 vaccine in newly diagnosed glioma (dated by TCRdb to about 2021). These receptors have no identified antigens. The library was obtained by the immunoSEQ multiplex PCR assay. TCRdb took over this immuneACCESS table, retaining in-frame rearrangements with V and J assigned. Such tables are incomplete; in checked studies, under half of the missing clones stem from an unresolved V gene, and the remainder is unexplained. Recorded for this sample are around 31,000 clones; 45% to 70% of them occurred a single time. About 11% of the sample is taken by the ten largest. This sample's time point label indicates: week 5, during vaccination. Each vaccine dose was 300 ug of a 20-mer mutant IDH1 peptide in Montanide, given subcutaneously with topical imiquimod. The sequencing used PBMCs, collected from a glioma patient whose treatment included an IDH1 peptide vaccine. These receptors were collected from a woman aged 18-29 years with glioma.

This clone has only a few counts. V is TRBV6-5 and J is TRBJ2-6, with D perhaps matching TRBD1 or TRBD2 (5 bases each). The V gene's germline CDR1 is MNHEY and CDR2 SVGAGI. V lost 0 bases, J lost 0 bases, and 6 bases lay in between. CDR3 size: 16 residues. This chain's CDR3 is CASSYSRGSGANVLTF. DNA for the CDR3: TGTGCCAGCAGTTACTCGAGGGGCTCTGGGGCCAACGTCCTGACTTTC.

The genes are TRBV5-1 and TRBJ1-1; possibly TRBD1 for D (6 bases). This CDR3 region has 14 residues. CDR1 is SGHRS, CDR2 YFSETQ, per germline. The V end was cut by 4 bases, the J end by 6 bases, with 16 bases between. The CDR3 region is CASSPSQGFSEAFF. In DNA, the CDR3 is TGCGCCAGCAGCCCCTCACAGGGTTTTTCTGAAGCTTTCTTT.

This chain connects TRBV6-1 to TRBJ1-3; 12 bases align to TRBD1. Per the germline V gene, CDR1 is MNHNS and CDR2 is SASEGT. V was clipped by 3 bases and J by 4 bases; unmatched bases: 10. CDR3 length: 18 residues. CDR3 sequence: CASSENTGTGGGGNTIYF. CDR3 DNA sequence: TGTGCCAGCAGTGAGAATACGGGGACAGGGGGCGGCGGAAACACCATATATTTT.

The rearrangement uses TRBV6-6 and TRBJ2-7; possible D gene TRBD1, 5 bases. The CDR3 extends over 13 amino acids. Germline values: CDR1 MNHNY, CDR2 SVGAGI (reference sequence). Trimming cost V 0 bases and J 2 bases, with 5 bases left between them. CDR3 sequence (DNA): TGTGCCAGCAGTTACTCAGGGGCCTACGAGCAGTACTTC. Translated, it gives CASSYSGAYEQYF.

The chain uses TRBV6-1 and TRBJ1-5; no firm D call. This CDR3 is built from 15 residues. V lost 0 bases and J 7 bases, leaving 13 bases between the germline ends. Looked up from germline, CDR1 is MNHNS and CDR2 is SASEGT. CDR3 in amino acids: CASSEAGLRLQPQHF. CDR3 DNA: TGTGCCAGCAGTGAAGCCGGGCTTCGGTTACAGCCCCAGCATTTT.

The V and J genes are TRBV6-4 and TRBJ2-1; either TRBD1 or TRBD2 may fit D (5 bases each). This CDR3 comprises 14 residues. The germline V and J ends were trimmed by 5 bases and 11 bases, with 19 bases remaining between them. Germline V gives CDR1 MRHNA, CDR2 SNTAGT. This chain's CDR3 is CASSQHGAQVKQFF. The CDR3 nucleotides read TGTGCCAGCAGTCAACACGGGGCGCAGGTTAAGCAGTTCTTC.

This clone was detected only a few times. The chain recombines TRBV14 with TRBJ1-1, with D unclear. The germline CDR1 and CDR2 sequences are SGHDN and FVKESK. The V end lost 3 bases, the J end lost 8 bases, and 13 bases lay between the germline ends. This CDR3 is built from 13 residues. The CDR3 sequence is CASSHRDNREAFF. CDR3 DNA sequence: TGTGCCAGCAGCCATAGGGATAACCGAGAAGCTTTCTTT.

The rearrangement uses TRBV7-8 and TRBJ2-5, with D perhaps TRBD2 (5 bases). The germline V and J ends were trimmed by 3 bases and 5 bases, with 13 bases remaining between them. Germline V CDR1 and CDR2: SGHVS, FQNEAQ. This CDR3 has 14 amino acids. The CDR3 region is CASSFPGGFETQYF. The CDR3 nucleotides read TGTGCCAGCAGCTTCCCGGGCGGGTTTGAGACCCAGTACTTC.

This clone was observed a few times. The chain carries TRBV28 and TRBJ2-1; 9 bases are a match to TRBD2. The CDR3 loop spans 18 amino acids. Losses at the gene ends were 7 bases for V and 2 bases for J; bases not matched to a gene: 15. CDR1 is MDHEN and CDR2 is SYDVKM in the germline V gene. The CDR3 nucleotides read TGTGCCAGCACTTCGGGACTAGCTGTCCTACGGACCTACAATGAGCAGTTCTTC. Translating gives CASTSGLAVLRTYNEQFF. Full variable domain (missing parts from reference TRBV28 and TRBJ2-1): DVKVTQSSRYLVKRTGEKVFLECVQDMDHENMFWYRQDPGLGLRLIYFSYDVKMKEKGDIPEGYSVSREKKERFSLILESASTNQTSMYLCASTSGLAVLRTYNEQFFGPGTRLTVL.

The rearrangement uses TRBV29-1 and TRBJ2-2, with D possibly TRBD2 on 7 matching bases. Germline CDR1 SQVTM, CDR2 ANQGSEA. The V end was cut by 4 bases, the J end by 3 bases, with 12 bases between. The CDR3 covers 14 residues. Here the CDR3 DNA reads TGCAGCGTTGGAAGGGGGGGCTACACCGGGGAGCTGTTTTTT. It encodes CSVGRGGYTGELFF.

The chain uses TRBV2 and TRBJ2-7, with D perhaps TRBD1 (6 bases). Germline CDR1 SNHLY, CDR2 FYNNEI. The CDR3 loop spans 12 amino acids. Trimming removed 6 bases at V and 7 bases at J, with 13 bases between. The CDR3 protein is CASRRGFGEQYF. In DNA, the CDR3 is TGTGCCAGCAGGAGGGGGTTTGGGGAGCAGTACTTC.

Only one count was recorded for this clone. The chain employs TRBV7-8 and TRBJ2-7; 8 bases line up with TRBD1. V lost 4 bases and J lost 4; bases outside the gene matches: 6. CDR1 and CDR2 from the germline V gene are SGHVS and FQNEAQ. The CDR3 runs 14 residues. CDR3: CASSSTRGPYEQYF. The CDR3 bases are TGTGCCAGCAGCTCGACCAGGGGGCCATACGAGCAGTACTTC.

This clone was picked up a small number of times. The genes are TRBV5-4 and TRBJ1-2; no clear D gene. Trimming removed 3 bases at V and 0 bases at J, with 6 bases between. The germline V gene has CDR1 SGHNT and CDR2 YYREEE (reference sequence). CDR3 length equals 13 residues. CDR3 coding DNA: TGTGCCAGCAGCTCAGCTCCTAACTATGGCTACACCTTC. Protein: CASSSAPNYGYTF.